This T cell receptor (beta chain) was profiled in a study of CD8+CD57+ T cells in acquired aplastic anemia. Across the whole study: The DNA of sorted CD4+ and CD8+ cells averaged around 3.2 ug.

The CDR3 covers 12 residues. Looked up from germline, CDR1 is ENHRY and CDR2 is SYGVKD. V gave up 8 bases and J gave up 7 bases, with 14 bases separating them. The template used for profiling TCR beta VDJ and CDR3 was genomic DNA. From the reads, TCRdb called clonotypes with MiXCR, one entry per CDR3 protein. The table lists under 200,000 distinct CDR3 sequences, 64% of them singletons. The chain is built from TRBV10-3 and TRBJ1-1; D is unresolved. The sample consisted of sorted CD4+, CD8+, or CD8+CD57+ T cells (not recorded which) from PBMCs. This TCR was recovered from a human donor with severe aplastic anemia or a healthy control (not recorded which). CDR3 loop: CAILDPKGEAFF. The CDR3 DNA follows: TGTGCCATCCTCGATCCTAAAGGTGAAGCTTTCTTT.